These T cell receptor beta chains were read from a single sample in a study of PD-L1 blockade in urothelial cancer. The data were produced by immunoSEQ multiplex PCR, yet TCRdb's version contains in-frame clones alone and is incomplete. Among about 87,000 clones listed, 65% to 85% were seen once. Sequencing was performed on PBMCs, taken around atezolizumab (anti-PD-L1) treatment. The receptor source for this set is a man between 60 and 75 years old with urothelial cancer. The CDR3 runs from the conserved cysteine through the conserved F or W. Each record gives: V gene, CDR3 protein.

TRBV29-1,CSVVTGQNEAFF
TRBV7-9,CASSLQGQSWETQYF
TRBV5-8,CASRRDTQYF
TRBV18,CASSPDYQETQYF
TRBV29-1,CSVGMAGRYEQYF
TRBV7-2,CATKRNQETQYF
TRBV9,CASSAQGRWISSTDTQYF
TRBV7-9,CASSLGHGGYTF
TRBV6-1,CASSELGAGRSPLHF
TRBV7-9,CASSPRSDTYEQYF
TRBV5-1,CASSLTPSYNEQFF
TRBV5-4,CASSPSSYGYTF
TRBV28,CASLTGGLAVYEQYF
TRBV30,CAWTGPHYEQYF
TRBV2,CASRYRGPANEKLFF
TRBV10-3,CAISESDRDEQYF
TRBV19,CASSHRESTGELFF
TRBV7-9,CASSLELSGHNEKLFF
TRBV10-2,CASRSGTGGSGELFF
TRBV19,CASRNRGETQYF
TRBV4-2,CASSQTGEIRATNEKLFF
TRBV2,CASSPRTGPDVLTF
TRBV27,CASSSPTGVGVGNEQFF
TRBV19,CASSIFVKHNQPQHF
TRBV28,CASSLSRDRVRYPRGRSEQFF
TRBV6-5,CASSYLQSQETQYF
TRBV10-3,CAIGNGTAERAFF
TRBV9,CASSARNTGELFF
TRBV6-6,CASGNTGGGYGYTF
TRBV28,CASSFWQGGNQPQHF
TRBV21-1,CASSLRGPPLETQYF
TRBV7-6,CASSSRGGAHEQYF
TRBV5-6,CASSAEQGDSDTQYF
TRBV15,CATSRDGGQIYNEQFF
TRBV19,CASSFLGDTEAFF
TRBV9,CASSVGLSGGARNEQYF
TRBV18,CASSPPGVVGYTF
TRBV11-2,CASSPSIYGSTEAFF
TRBV2,CARKGTGVTDTQYF
TRBV5-1,CASSFGQGAGKGGYTF
TRBV23-1,CASSLPRTVNYGYTF
TRBV28,CASSREFEAFF
TRBV9,CASSVGTSGRVSDTQYF
TRBV11-2,CASSNPHPVRGRGELFF
TRBV21-1,CASSKLCDEVPGSGNTIYF
TRBV19,CASSQKTGGITDTQYF
TRBV10-3,CAINLDPNTEAFF
TRBV19,CASSKADSNYGYTF
TRBV27,CASSYTGTGDYEQYF
TRBV5-1,CASSPGQSTDTQYF